This TCR beta chain was identified in a study of T and B cells in COVID-19 patients. Study outcomes and limitations: Patients with COVID-19 reportedly showed strongly skewed T cell receptor beta variable and joining gene usage.

Blood genomic DNA input for TRB amplification was about 240-500 ng. TRB rearrangements were amplified by multiplex PCR with BIOMED2 TRB-A/B primers. TCRdb passed the multiplex PCR reads through MiXCR, listing each CDR3 protein once. The sample shows nearly 15,000 distinct CDR3 sequences, about 29% of them seen only once. With 5 bases removed from V and 3 bases from J, the gap between germline ends came to 19 bases. The CDR3 consists of 16 residues. Germline CDR1 reads LNHDA; CDR2 reads SQIVND (reference sequence). This clonotype was recorded at least ten times. Its antigen is unidentified. The sequenced material came from blood. The receptor's source is a human donor who had recovered from COVID-19. The chain is built from TRBV19 and TRBJ1-2; D is ambiguous. CDR3 region: CASSSPRVGLDYGYTF. As DNA, the CDR3 is TGTGCCAGTAGTTCCCCCCGGGTGGGCTTGGACTATGGCTACACCTTC.